This TCR beta chain emerged from a study of vaccination effects on CD4 cells after COVID-19. Produced via immunoSEQ multiplex PCR; TCRdb's table is partial and in-frame only. The sample holds about 60,000 clones; roughly 76% are singletons and the top ten take 2% to 2.5%. The table lists this clone with a few counts. Its antigen is as yet unknown. Expansion with viral peptide pools was applied to antigen-specific CD4+ T cells by the ViraFEST assay prior to sequencing. Culturing for about ten days preceded CD4+ T cell isolation. The input for sequencing was CD4+ T cells from PBMCs cultured with HCoV-229E spike peptides, taken before COVID-19 vaccination. This clonotype originated in a human donor who received a COVID-19 vaccine.

The CDR3 DNA follows: TGTGCCAGCAGTCCCCGACAGGGAGGAAAAGCTTTCTTT. It encodes CASSPRQGGKAFF. The chain couples TRBV27 to TRBJ1-1, with 7 nucleotides matching TRBD1. Germline CDR1 and CDR2: MNHEY and SMNVEV (reference sequence). The CDR3 is 13 amino acids. Germline trimming cut 5 bases from V and 9 bases from J; bases unmatched to any gene: 9.